These 29 T cell receptor beta chains came from one sample sequenced in a study of blood T cells in healthy people across ages. Using a J-beta primer mix together with a sample-barcoded 5' primer, a second PCR was run for roughly 7 to 12 cycles. TCRdb fed the 5' RACE reads into MiXCR, producing one record per CDR3 protein. In the table there are hundreds of thousands of distinct CDR3 sequences, roughly 25% of which are singletons. These data were also reused for a study on T cells of mothers and their children.

Sequences were obtained from blood. Source of these receptors: a boy between 5 and 17 years old in good health.

This clonotype has just a few counts. This chain links TRBV7-9 with TRBJ1-1; TRBD1 is a possible D gene (5 bases). CDR3 size: 14 residues. Trimming left V 5 bases short and J 6 bases short, with 16 bases between. From germline, CDR1 is SEHNR and CDR2 FQNEAQ (reference sequence). CDR3 in amino acids: CASSDRGRDPEAFF. Here the CDR3 DNA reads TGTGCCAGCAGCGACCGGGGGAGGGATCCTGAAGCTTTCTTT. Supplemented by reference TRBV7-9 and TRBJ1-1, the full variable domain reads DTGVSQNPRHKITKRGQNVTFRCDPISEHNRLYWYRQTLGQGPEFLTYFQNEAQLEKSRLLSDRFSAERPKGSFSTLEIQRTEQGDSAMYLCASSDRGRDPEAFFGQGTRLTVV.

The gene calls are TRBV29-1 and TRBJ2-5; possibly TRBD1 or TRBD2 for D (5 bases each). The ends were cut back, 2 bases at V and 3 bases at J, with 16 bases in the middle. This CDR3 spans 15 amino acids. Germline V CDR1 and CDR2: SQVTM, ANQGSEA. Written as DNA, the CDR3 is TGCAGCGTTGAATGGCTAGCAAAGGGGAAAGAGACCCAGTACTTC. Amino acids: CSVEWLAKGKETQYF.

This clonotype showed up just a few times. The chain carries TRBV5-1 and TRBJ2-2; 9 bases align to TRBD1. Losses at the gene ends were 4 bases for V and 5 bases for J; bases not matched to a gene: 6. Germline V gene data show CDR1 as SGHRS and CDR2 as YFSETQ. This CDR3 region has 15 residues. This CDR3 reads CASSPWTGDTGELFF. In DNA, the CDR3 is TGCGCCAGCAGCCCGTGGACAGGGGATACCGGGGAGCTGTTTTTT.

Only a few counts were recorded for this clonotype. The rearrangement uses TRBV29-1 and TRBJ2-5; 9 bases align to TRBD2. The J call could be wrong; TRBJ2-1 is a better fit for the DNA end. From germline, CDR1 is SQVTM and CDR2 ANQGSEA. This CDR3 has 15 amino acids. The CDR3 reads CSGVFTSGPYNEQFF. DNA for the CDR3: TGCAGCGGCGTATTTACTAGCGGGCCATACAATGAGCAGTTCTTC.

The table lists this clonotype with a few counts. The chain carries TRBV6-1 and TRBJ2-3; D is possibly TRBD2 (6 bases). Per the germline V gene, CDR1 is MNHNS and CDR2 is SASEGT. V lost 11 bases, J lost 0 bases, and 12 bases lay in between. This CDR3 spans 13 amino acids. CDR3 sequence reads: CAVLAFSTDTQYF. DNA of the CDR3: TGTGCCGTCCTAGCGTTTAGCACAGATACGCAGTATTTT.

The chain has TRBV7-9 and TRBJ1-1; D uncertain. CDR1 and CDR2 from the germline V gene are SEHNR and FQNEAQ (reference sequence). V was trimmed by 1 base and J by 7 bases, leaving 4 bases between them. This CDR3 spans 11 amino acids. CDR3 residues: CASSLDGEAFF. The CDR3 region has the DNA TGTGCCAGCAGCTTAGACGGTGAAGCTTTCTTT.

The genes are TRBV5-6 and TRBJ1-1; D perhaps matches TRBD1 (5 bases). The V gene's germline CDR1 is SGHDT and CDR2 YYEEEE. This CDR3 comprises 14 residues. The V and J ends lost 3 bases and 12 bases respectively, with 21 bases between them. The DNA of the CDR3 is TGTGCCAGCAGCTACAGGAATGGGCCCGGTTGGACTTTCTTT. The encoded protein is CASSYRNGPGWTFF.

The rearrangement uses TRBV6-2 or TRBV6-3 and TRBJ1-1, with no clear D. The V end was cut by 8 bases, the J end by 8 bases, with 12 bases between. The CDR3 has 11 residues. Germline CDR1 reads MNHEY; CDR2 reads SVGEGT. In DNA form, the CDR3 reads TGTGCCAGCGGCCGGGGTACGGAAGCTTTCTTT. Residues: CASGRGTEAFF.

In this sample, this clonotype turned up a few times. One end of the junction does not line up with germline, which may come from a read error. The chain has TRBV5-6 and TRBJ2-1; TRBD2 matches at 7 bases. Germline values: CDR1 SGHDT, CDR2 YYEEEE. The CDR3 spans 12 residues. The CDR3 reads CASSRDYNEQLF. The CDR3 bases are TGTGCCAGCAGCAGGGACTACAATGAGCAGCTCTTC.

The chain recombines TRBV23-1 with TRBJ2-5, with D possibly being TRBD1 or TRBD2 (5 bases each). TRBV23-1 counts as an open reading frame of uncertain function. Trimming left V 3 bases short and J 0 bases short, with 11 bases between. The CDR3 runs 15 residues. The CDR3 here is CASSHGASYQETQYF. For the CDR3, the DNA is TGCGCCAGCAGTCACGGGGCTTCGTACCAAGAGACCCAGTACTTC.

V is TRBV13 and J is TRBJ2-5, with 7 nucleotides matching TRBD2. Near its end, the DNA agrees better with TRBJ2-1, so the J call may be wrong. The germline V gene encodes CDR1 PRHDT and CDR2 FYEKMQ (reference sequence). The CDR3 has 17 residues. The DNA of the CDR3 is TGTGCCAGCAGATTACGGTGGGAGGGCCCTCAATACAATGAGCAGTTCTTC. Its translation: CASRLRWEGPQYNEQFF.

This clonotype has only a few counts. This sequence joins TRBV7-2 and TRBJ2-7; D is undetermined. This CDR3 has 13 amino acids. The V gene's germline CDR1 is SGHTA and CDR2 FQGNSA. Trimming took off 2 bases at V and 3 bases at J, with 8 bases between the two ends. This CDR3 is CASSLRFGYEQYF. The CDR3 DNA reads TGTGCCAGCAGCTTAAGGTTTGGCTACGAGCAGTACTTC.

This clonotype was counted only a few times. The CDR3 nucleotides are TGTGCCAGCAGCTTGAACAGGAGAGGTGGCTACACCTTC. This codes for CASSLNRRGGYTF. The chain recombines TRBV7-2 with TRBJ1-2; perhaps TRBD1 as D (5 bases). The germline V and J ends were trimmed by 3 bases and 7 bases, with 12 bases remaining between them. Germline V gene data show CDR1 as SGHTA and CDR2 as FQGNSA. This CDR3 contains 13 residues.

This clonotype appeared a few times. The chain carries TRBV24-1 and TRBJ2-5; the match to TRBD2 covers 11 bases. CDR1 is KGHDR and CDR2 is SFDVKD in the germline V gene. V trimming: 4 bases; J trimming: 5 bases; junction bases outside the gene matches: 5. This CDR3 region has 15 residues. The DNA for the CDR3 is TGTGCCACCAGTGAGCTAGCGGGAGGTAGGGAGACCCAGTACTTC. Residues: CATSELAGGRETQYF.

This clonotype was observed a handful of times. This rearrangement joins TRBV20-1 to TRBJ1-2, with 8 bases identical to TRBD1. The ends lost 3 bases at V and 8 bases at J; junction bases unmatched: 8. CDR3 length: 13 amino acids. Looked up from germline, CDR1 is DFQATT and CDR2 is SNEGSKA (reference sequence). CDR3 sequence: CSASDRGAEGYTF. The CDR3 nucleotides are TGCAGTGCTAGTGACAGGGGCGCTGAGGGCTACACCTTC.

V usage is TRBV6-2 or TRBV6-3 and J usage is TRBJ1-1; 8 positions agree with TRBD1. Germline V lookup: CDR1 MNHEY, CDR2 SVGEGT. With V trimmed by 6 bases and J by 0 bases, 15 bases remained unmatched. This CDR3 is built from 18 residues. The CDR3 DNA reads as TGTGCCAGCAGCTCAGGGGGCTACTATACCTGGGTGAACACTGAAGCTTTCTTT. This sequence encodes CASSSGGYYTWVNTEAFF.

This clonotype was observed a handful of times. V gene TRBV25-1 combines with J gene TRBJ2-5, with 8 bases lining up with TRBD1. V lost 7 bases to trimming and J lost 3 bases; unmatched junction nucleotides: 1. Per germline, CDR1 MGHDK and CDR2 SYGVNS. The CDR3 is 12 residues long. Here the CDR3 reads CASKGQEETQYF. CDR3 sequence (DNA): TGTGCCAGCAAGGGACAGGAAGAGACCCAGTACTTC.

V gene TRBV11-2 combines with J gene TRBJ2-3; D possibly corresponds to TRBD2 (5 bases). The CDR3 runs 14 residues. V was pared by 4 bases and J by 5 bases, with 13 bases between. Germline V gene lookup returns CDR1 SGHAT and CDR2 FQNNGV. CDR3 DNA: TGTGCCAGCAGCTGGCCGAGGGAGAGAGATACGCAGTATTTT. This codes for CASSWPRERDTQYF.

In regard to this clonotype: Without the conserved terminal phenylalanine or tryptophan, this CDR3 likely stems from a read error. This chain connects TRBV29-1 to TRBJ2-1, with D perhaps TRBD1 or TRBD2 (6 bases each). Near its end, the DNA agrees better with TRBJ2-5, so the J call may be wrong. From germline, CDR1 is SQVTM and CDR2 ANQGSEA. This CDR3 contains 14 residues. The CDR3 here is CSVGALGAGETQYI. CDR3 nucleotides: TGCAGCGTTGGTGCCCTGGGGGCGGGGGAGACCCAGTACATC.

This rearrangement joins TRBV9 to TRBJ1-1; TRBD1 is a possible D gene (5 bases). CDR1 SGDLS and CDR2 YYNGEE come from the germline V gene. Trimming removed 0 bases at V and 0 bases at J, with 18 bases between. This CDR3 region has 18 residues. CDR3 DNA: TGTGCCAGCAGCGTAGCTACGGGGGTGTTGGATCTGAACACTGAAGCTTTCTTT. It is translated as CASSVATGVLDLNTEAFF.

The J gene is TRBJ2-5, the V gene TRBV5-6; no definite D call. The end of the DNA is better explained by TRBJ2-1, so the J call may be wrong. This CDR3 comprises 13 residues. Germline assignment: CDR1 SGHDT and CDR2 YYEEEE. CDR3: CASSPDQYNEQFF. CDR3 DNA sequence: TGTGCCAGCAGTCCTGACCAGTACAATGAGCAGTTCTTC.

For this clonotype: One end of the junction varies from germline; a read error may be responsible. The chain employs TRBV24-1 and TRBJ2-2, with D tentatively TRBD2 (5 bases). Looked up from germline, CDR1 is KGHDR and CDR2 is SFDVKD. CDR3 length equals 13 residues. Here the CDR3 reads CATSEGSTRELFF. CDR3 sequence (DNA): TGTGCCACCAGTGAGGGGAGCACCAGGGAGCTGTTTTTT.

This clonotype was counted only a few times. This chain uses TRBV3-1 with TRBJ2-7; TRBD1 matches at 10 bases. This CDR3 spans 15 amino acids. Germline V gene sequence: CDR1 LGHDT, CDR2 YNNKEL (reference sequence). The J segment lost 4 bases and the V segment lost 3 bases, leaving 6 bases of the junction unmatched. The CDR3 region has the DNA TGTGCCAGCAGCCACCTGGGACAGGGGCGATACGAGCAGTACTTC. Amino acid sequence: CASSHLGQGRYEQYF.

This clonotype appeared many times. The genes are TRBV5-1 and TRBJ2-1, with 7 bases identical to TRBD1. After removal of 4 bases from V and 8 bases from J, the junction contained 18 bases not matched to a gene. This CDR3 is built from 17 residues. CDR1 is SGHRS and CDR2 is YFSETQ in the germline V gene. The CDR3 nucleotides are TGCGCCAGCAGCACCGCTATGACAGGGCCGCAAGGTGATGAGCAGTTCTTC. Translation gives CASSTAMTGPQGDEQFF. Together with reference TRBV5-1 and TRBJ2-1, the CDR3 gives the full variable domain: KAGVTQTPRYLIKTRGQQVTLSCSPISGHRSVSWYQQTPGQGLQFLFEYFSETQRNKGNFPGRFSGRQFSNSRSEMNVSTLELGDSALYLCASSTAMTGPQGDEQFFGPGTRLTVL.

Concerning this clonotype itself: This may be a read error, as it is one base from a much larger clone. This chain joins TRBV5-6 and TRBJ2-2, with 9 bases aligning to TRBD1. J was trimmed by 6 bases and V by 4 bases; bases with no gene match: 7. This CDR3 region has 15 residues. Per germline, CDR1 SGHDT and CDR2 YYEEEE. The CDR3: CASSPGQGDAGELFF. The DNA for the CDR3 is TGTGCCAGCAGCCCGGGACAGGGTGACGCCGGGGAGCTGTTTTTT.

At least ten counts were recorded for this clonotype. The V gene is TRBV6-5, the J gene TRBJ2-5; D is unresolved. Germline V gene sequence: CDR1 MNHEY, CDR2 SVGAGI. V was cut by 2 bases and J by 5 bases, with 6 bases left in between. This CDR3 has 12 residues. The CDR3 region is CASSYPGETQYF. The CDR3 DNA reads as TGTGCCAGCAGTTACCCCGGGGAGACCCAGTACTTC.

This clonotype was observed a few times. The rearrangement links TRBV12-3 or TRBV12-4 to TRBJ2-7; D gene uncertain. Trimming pared 7 bases from V and 6 bases from J, leaving 16 bases between. The CDR3 is made up of 13 amino acids. The CDR3 protein is CASTLTPPSEQYF. The CDR3 DNA is TGTGCCAGCACTCTAACCCCTCCAAGCGAGCAGTACTTC.

The chain has TRBV27 and TRBJ2-5; tentatively, D is TRBD1 (6 bases). The J call may be mistaken, given a closer DNA end match to TRBJ2-7. The CDR3 loop spans 15 amino acids. Looked up from germline, CDR1 is MNHEY and CDR2 is SMNVEV (reference sequence). CDR3 region: CASSPRTATAYEQYF. CDR3 DNA sequence: TGTGCCAGCAGTCCCCGGACAGCAACGGCCTACGAGCAGTACTTC.

V usage is TRBV7-2 and J usage is TRBJ2-1; no reliable D call. The end of the DNA aligns better with TRBJ2-5, so the J call may be wrong. The germline V gene encodes CDR1 SGHTA and CDR2 FQGNSA. CDR3 length: 15 amino acids. In DNA form, the CDR3 reads TGTGCCAGCAGCTTAGGTCCGTTAGTGGGGAAGACCCAGTACTTC. This sequence encodes CASSLGPLVGKTQYF.